This TCR beta chain stems from a study of blood T cell repertoires in COVID-19. Between the trimmed V and J ends, which lost 0 bases and 3 bases, there was a span of 4 bases. The CDR3 is made up of 13 amino acids. The germline V gene has CDR1 SGHKS and CDR2 YYEKEE (reference sequence). How the authors handled the data: Reference gene primer amplification gave nucleated cell count estimates. Assay used: immunoSEQ multiplex PCR; TCRdb lists only in-frame clones, some missing. The V and J calls and clone size were taken over from that table, and D and trimming were inferred from the DNA. The sample records roughly 100,000 clones, about 90% being singletons.

This TCR was sampled from a human donor in a cohort sampled during active COVID-19. The chain combines TRBV5-5 with TRBJ2-1, with no clear D. Specimen: peripheral blood. CDR3 sequence (DNA): TGTGCCAGCAGCTTGGACAGCTACAATGAGCAGTTCTTC. It yields the protein CASSLDSYNEQFF.